This T cell receptor (beta chain) is drawn from a study of response to subunit inactivated influenza vaccine. TCRdb reprocessed the RT-PCR reads via MiXCR and lists one record per CDR3 protein. The repertoire holds some 600,000 distinct CDR3 sequences, with 11% to 15% as singletons. V gave up 0 bases and J gave up 7 bases; unmatched junction bases: 5. Germline V gene sequence: CDR1 DFQATT, CDR2 SNEGSKA (reference sequence). CDR3 length: 13 amino acids. The sample consisted of PBMCs from blood, taken approximately 15 days before vaccination. The chain couples TRBV20-1 to TRBJ1-1; 7 bases are a match to TRBD1. The source of this sequence is a man aged 50 or older who received an inactivated influenza vaccine. CDR3 protein: CSARDGSGGEAFF. CDR3 in DNA: TGCAGTGCTAGAGATGGTTCAGGGGGTGAAGCTTTCTTT.